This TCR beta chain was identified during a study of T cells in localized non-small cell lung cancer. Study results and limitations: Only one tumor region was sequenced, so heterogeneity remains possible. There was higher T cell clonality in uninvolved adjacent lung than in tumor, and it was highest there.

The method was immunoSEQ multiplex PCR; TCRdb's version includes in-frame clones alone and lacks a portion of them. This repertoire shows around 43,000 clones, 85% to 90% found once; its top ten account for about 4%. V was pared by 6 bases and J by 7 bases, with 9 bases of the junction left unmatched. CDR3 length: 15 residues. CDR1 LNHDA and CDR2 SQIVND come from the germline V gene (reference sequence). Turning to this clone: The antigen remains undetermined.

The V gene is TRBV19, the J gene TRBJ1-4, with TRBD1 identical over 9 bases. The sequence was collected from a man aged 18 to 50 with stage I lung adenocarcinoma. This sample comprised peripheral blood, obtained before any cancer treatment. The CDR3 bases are TGTGCCAGTAGGCTAGGGACAGGGCGGACTGAAAAACTGTTTTTT. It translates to CASRLGTGRTEKLFF.